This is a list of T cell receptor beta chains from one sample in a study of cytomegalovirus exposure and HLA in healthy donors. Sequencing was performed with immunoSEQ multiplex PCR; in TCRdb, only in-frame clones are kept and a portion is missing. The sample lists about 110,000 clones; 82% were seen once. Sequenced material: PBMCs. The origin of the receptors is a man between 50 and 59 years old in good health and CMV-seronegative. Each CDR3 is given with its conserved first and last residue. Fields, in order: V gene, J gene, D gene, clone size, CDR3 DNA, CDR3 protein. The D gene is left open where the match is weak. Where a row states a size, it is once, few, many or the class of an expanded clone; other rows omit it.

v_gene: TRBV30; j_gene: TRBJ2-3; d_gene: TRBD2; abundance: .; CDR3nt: TGTGCCTGGAGAGGCGGGAGGGGAAGCACAGATACGCAGTATTTT; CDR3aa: CAWRGGRGSTDTQYF
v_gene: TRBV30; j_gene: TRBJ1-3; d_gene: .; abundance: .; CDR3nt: TGTGCCTGGAGCCGATGGAGGCGGGGAAACACCATATATTTT; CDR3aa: CAWSRWRRGNTIYF
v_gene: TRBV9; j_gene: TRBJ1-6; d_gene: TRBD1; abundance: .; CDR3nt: TGTGCCAGCAGCGCGACAGGGAGGAATTCACCCCTCCACTTT; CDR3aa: CASSATGRNSPLHF
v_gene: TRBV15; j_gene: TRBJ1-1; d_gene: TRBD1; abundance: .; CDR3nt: TGTGCCACCAGCAGGTCGACAGGGTACACTGAAGCTTTCTTT; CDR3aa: CATSRSTGYTEAFF
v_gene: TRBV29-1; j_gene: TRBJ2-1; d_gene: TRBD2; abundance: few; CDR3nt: TGCAGCGTCGGGACTAGCGGGGGCTCGCAGTTCTTC; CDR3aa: CSVGTSGGSQFF
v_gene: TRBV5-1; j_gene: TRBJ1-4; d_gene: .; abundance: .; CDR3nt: TGCGCCAGCAGCTATAGTCCCGGCGGCAATAAGGAAAAACTGTTTTTT; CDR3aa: CASSYSPGGNKEKLFF
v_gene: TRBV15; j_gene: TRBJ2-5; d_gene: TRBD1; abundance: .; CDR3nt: TGTGCCACCAGCCGGGACAGGGTGTCCCAAGAGACCCAGTACTTC; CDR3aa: CATSRDRVSQETQYF
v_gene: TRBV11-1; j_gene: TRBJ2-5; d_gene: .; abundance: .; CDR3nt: TGTGCCAGCAGCACAAGGGACAATCAAGAGACCCAGTACTTC; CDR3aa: CASSTRDNQETQYF
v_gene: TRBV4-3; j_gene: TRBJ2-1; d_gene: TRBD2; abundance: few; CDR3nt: TGCGCCAGCAGCGGCGGGGGGGGTTACAATGAGCAGTTCTTC; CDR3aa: CASSGGGGYNEQFF
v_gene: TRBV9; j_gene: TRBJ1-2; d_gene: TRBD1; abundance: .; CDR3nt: TGTGCCAGCAGCGTAGATCCGGGGACAGGGGGCCTCGGGGGCTACACCTTC; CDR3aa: CASSVDPGTGGLGGYTF
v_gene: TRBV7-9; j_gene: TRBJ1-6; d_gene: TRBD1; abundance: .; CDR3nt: TGTGCCAGCAGCGGACAGGGGAAAGTGTTTTCACCCCTCCACTTT; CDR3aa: CASSGQGKVFSPLHF
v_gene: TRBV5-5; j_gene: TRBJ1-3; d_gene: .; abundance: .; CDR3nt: TGTGCCAGCCGCGACAGGAGCTCTGGAAACACCATATATTTT; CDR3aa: CASRDRSSGNTIYF
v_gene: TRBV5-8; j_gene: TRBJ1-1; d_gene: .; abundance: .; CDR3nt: TGTGCCTCCTCAGGATTAGGGAACACTGAAGCTTTCTTT; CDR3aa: CASSGLGNTEAFF
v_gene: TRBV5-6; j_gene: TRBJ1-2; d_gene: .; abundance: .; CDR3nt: TGTGCCAGCAGCTTGCGATTACTAGCTAACTATGGCTACACCTTC; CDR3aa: CASSLRLLANYGYTF
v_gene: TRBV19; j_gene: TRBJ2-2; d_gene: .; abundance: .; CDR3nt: TGTGCCAGTAGTATAGAGGCTAGCGAGGTCCCCCGGGAGCTGTTTTTT; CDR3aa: CASSIEASEVPRELFF
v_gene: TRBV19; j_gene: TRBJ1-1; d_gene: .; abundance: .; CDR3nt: TGTGCCAGTAGTATCCGGAACACTGAAGCTTTCTTT; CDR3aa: CASSIRNTEAFF
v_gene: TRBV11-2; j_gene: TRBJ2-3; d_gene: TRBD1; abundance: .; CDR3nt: TGTGCCAGCAGCTTAGGGGCAGGGGGCAGTACAGATACGCAGTATTTT; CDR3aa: CASSLGAGGSTDTQYF
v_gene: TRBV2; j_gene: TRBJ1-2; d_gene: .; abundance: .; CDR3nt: TGTGCCAGCAGTGTAGGTAATAACAGGGATGGCTACACCTTC; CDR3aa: CASSVGNNRDGYTF
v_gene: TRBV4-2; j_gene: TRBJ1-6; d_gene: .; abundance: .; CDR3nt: TGTGCCAGCAGCCAAGTCCAGGGAGGAAATTCACCCCTCCACTTT; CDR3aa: CASSQVQGGNSPLHF
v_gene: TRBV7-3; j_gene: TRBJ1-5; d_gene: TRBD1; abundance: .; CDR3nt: TGTGCCAGCAGCCCGACAGGGGCTAGCAATCAGCCCCAGCATTTT; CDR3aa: CASSPTGASNQPQHF
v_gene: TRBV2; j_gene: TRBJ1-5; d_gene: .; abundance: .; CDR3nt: TGTGCCAGCAGGGCCGATAGCAATCAGCCCCAGCATTTT; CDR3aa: CASRADSNQPQHF
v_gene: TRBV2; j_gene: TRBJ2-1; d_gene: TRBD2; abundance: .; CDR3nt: TGTGCCAGCAGTGTCCGGAGCGGGGGGGCTTACAATGAGCAGTTCTTC; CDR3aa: CASSVRSGGAYNEQFF
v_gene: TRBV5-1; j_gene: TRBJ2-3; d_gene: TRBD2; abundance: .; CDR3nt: TGCGCCAGCAGCTTGAGGACTAGCGGGACAACAGATACGCAGTATTTT; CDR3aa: CASSLRTSGTTDTQYF
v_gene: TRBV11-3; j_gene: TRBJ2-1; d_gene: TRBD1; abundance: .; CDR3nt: TGTGCCAGCAGCTTAGAAGGGACAGCCTACAATGAGCAGTTCTTC; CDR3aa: CASSLEGTAYNEQFF
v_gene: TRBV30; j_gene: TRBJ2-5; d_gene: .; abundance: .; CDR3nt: TGTGCCTGGAGTGAGAGACACGGCCTCCAAGAGACCCAGTACTTC; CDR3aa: CAWSERHGLQETQYF
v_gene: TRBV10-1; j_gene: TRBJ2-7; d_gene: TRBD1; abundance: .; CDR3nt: TGCGCCAGCAGTGAAGGTACGAGGACAGGGGACTCCTACGAGCAGTACTTC; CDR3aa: CASSEGTRTGDSYEQYF
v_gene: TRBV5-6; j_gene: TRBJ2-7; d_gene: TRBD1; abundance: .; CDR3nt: TGTGCCAGCACCCCGGGACAGGGAAACCCCTACGAGCAGTACTTC; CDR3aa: CASTPGQGNPYEQYF
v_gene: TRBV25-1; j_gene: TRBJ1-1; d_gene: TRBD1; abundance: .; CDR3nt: TGTGCCAGCAGTGCATCCGGGACAGGGGCCCGGGCTTTCTTT; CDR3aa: CASSASGTGARAFF
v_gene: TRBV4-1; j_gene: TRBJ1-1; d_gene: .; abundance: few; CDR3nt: TGCGCCAGCAGCCAAATGCTGCGGGAAAACACTGAAGCTTTCTTT; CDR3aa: CASSQMLRENTEAFF
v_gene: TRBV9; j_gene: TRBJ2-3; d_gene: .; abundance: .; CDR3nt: TGTGCCAGCAGCGAACCAGGGGCGGATACGCAGTATTTT; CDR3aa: CASSEPGADTQYF
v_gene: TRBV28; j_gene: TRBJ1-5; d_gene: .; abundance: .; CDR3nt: TGTGCCAGCAGTTTACTACAGGGCGCAGCCAATCAGCCCCAGCATTTT; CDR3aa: CASSLLQGAANQPQHF
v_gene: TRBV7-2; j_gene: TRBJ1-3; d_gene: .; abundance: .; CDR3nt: TGTGCCAGCAGCTTAGTAGGGGTCGGAAACACCATATATTTT; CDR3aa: CASSLVGVGNTIYF
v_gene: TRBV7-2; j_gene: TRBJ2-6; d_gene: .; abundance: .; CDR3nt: TGTGCCAACGGTGGCAGGGCTGCCGGGGCCAACGTCCTGACTTTC; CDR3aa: CANGGRAAGANVLTF
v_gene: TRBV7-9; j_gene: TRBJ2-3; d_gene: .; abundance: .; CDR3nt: TGTGCCAGCAGCTTGACGGGGTCTAGCACAGATACGCAGTATTTT; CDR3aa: CASSLTGSSTDTQYF
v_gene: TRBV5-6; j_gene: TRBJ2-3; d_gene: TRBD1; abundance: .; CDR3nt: TGTGCCAGCAGCTCGATCACAGGGGGGAGAGATACGCAGTATTTT; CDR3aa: CASSSITGGRDTQYF